The 24 T cell receptor beta chains below all came from one sample that was sequenced in a study of T cell repertoires in cytomegalovirus infection (dated 2019 in TCRdb). No antigen has been identified for these receptors. This sample was sequenced with an Illumina HiSeq 1500. TCRdb reanalyzed the raw reads on its own, using fastp at Q25 for trimming and MiXCR for clone calling, and kept in-frame beta chains. Each CDR3 protein appears once, grouped with its most common genes and DNA. This sample is represented by about 350,000 distinct CDR3 sequences; roughly 34% of them were singletons. The ten biggest clones cover roughly 14% of the sample. The treatment or condition tag for this specimen amounts to: in vitro stimulation with specific CMV peptide epitopes to enrich CMV-specific T cells. The specimen was cultured PBMCs, collected from culture after CMV antigen stimulation. The receptors derive from a human donor in good health (CMV status not recorded). Some clones in this sample may be carry-over from other donors' samples.

CDR3 sequence: CASNVQGQETQYF. CDR3 nucleotides: TGTGCCAGCAATGTACAGGGGCAAGAGACCCAGTACTTC. The J gene is TRBJ2-5, the V gene TRBV12-3 or TRBV12-4, with TRBD1 matching 7 bases. Trimming took 7 bases from V and 2 from J; bases not matched to a gene: 4. The CDR3 totals 13 residues.

The rearrangement uses TRBV12-3 or TRBV12-4 and TRBJ2-2; D possibly corresponds to TRBD2 (5 bases). The CDR3 is 15 residues long. The V gene lost 5 bases and the J gene lost 1 base, with 11 bases spanning the gap. CDR3 amino acids: CASSPRGGNTGELFF. The CDR3 coding sequence is TGTGCCAGCAGTCCTCGCGGAGGGAACACCGGGGAGCTGTTTTTT.

The chain links TRBV6-2 or TRBV6-3 to TRBJ1-1, with no clear D. The CDR3 covers 14 residues. Trimming stripped 7 bases from V and 0 bases from J, with 12 bases between. CDR1 MNHEY and CDR2 SVGEGT come from the germline V gene. DNA for the CDR3: TGTGCCAGCAAACGCGTAGAAATGAACACTGAAGCTTTCTTT. Its protein is CASKRVEMNTEAFF.

This clonotype came up many times. The V gene is TRBV7-8, the J gene TRBJ1-4; D perhaps matches TRBD1 (5 bases). The CDR3 has 16 residues. CDR1 and CDR2 from the germline V gene are SGHVS and FQNEAQ. Trimming stripped 5 bases from V and 0 bases from J, with 13 bases between. CDR3: CASSPAEGATNEKLFF. CDR3 DNA: TGTGCCAGCAGCCCAGCGGAAGGGGCAACTAATGAAAAACTGTTTTTT.

About this clonotype itself: One end of the junction varies from germline; a read error may be responsible. The rearrangement uses TRBV4-1 and TRBJ2-3, with D possibly TRBD1 on 6 matching bases. The CDR3 is 18 residues long. Germline assignment: CDR1 MGHRA and CDR2 YSYEKL. CDR3 sequence reads: CASSQAFPPGQSTDTQYF. The CDR3 region has the DNA TGCGCCAGCAGCCAAGCGTTCCCCCCGGGACAAAGCACAGATACACAGTATTTT.

The chain employs TRBV27 and TRBJ2-5, with D tentatively TRBD2 (5 bases). Trimming removed 5 bases from V and 5 bases from J, with 15 bases in between. The CDR3 contains 14 residues. CDR1 MNHEY and CDR2 SMNVEV come from the germline V gene (reference sequence). The DNA for the CDR3 is TGTGCCAGCAGTACTAGGGCGAGGAGGGAGACCCAGTACTTC. The encoded protein is CASSTRARRETQYF.

V gene TRBV15 combines with J gene TRBJ2-5; D ambiguous. The CDR3 length is 12 residues. Germline-derived CDR1 and CDR2 are LNHNV and YYDKDF (reference sequence). Trimming cost V 0 bases and J 6 bases, with 5 bases left between them. Written as DNA, the CDR3 is TGTGCCACCAGCAGAGATCGACAGACCCAGTACTTC. Translating it yields CATSRDRQTQYF.

The V gene is TRBV4-1, the J gene TRBJ2-3, with D uncertain. This CDR3 is 15 amino acids long. Germline values: CDR1 MGHRA, CDR2 YSYEKL. Between the trimmed V and J ends, which lost 1 base and 0 bases, there was a span of 8 bases. The CDR3 loop is CASSQVRGSTDTQYF. CDR3 nucleotide sequence: TGCGCCAGCAGCCAAGTTCGCGGTAGCACAGATACGCAGTATTTT.

This clonotype has more than one count but fewer than ten. The gene calls are TRBV29-1 and TRBJ2-3; D might be TRBD2 (6 bases). The germline V gene has CDR1 SQVTM and CDR2 ANQGSEA. The CDR3 covers 14 residues. Trimming pared 7 bases from V and 2 bases from J, leaving 16 bases between. The CDR3 region has the DNA TGCAGCGCCTCCGGTGGGGAGGTCACAGATACGCAGTATTTT. Translated, it gives CSASGGEVTDTQYF.

The J gene is TRBJ1-1, the V gene TRBV12-3 or TRBV12-4, with TRBD1 matching over 9 bases. The CDR3 loop spans 15 amino acids. Trimming took 4 bases from V and 7 from J; bases not matched to a gene: 10. CDR3 nucleotide sequence: TGTGCCAGCAGTTCCGGCGGGACAGGGTTGGGTGAAGCTTTCTTT. It encodes CASSSGGTGLGEAFF.

The chain links TRBV7-8 to TRBJ1-5, with D hard to call. The germline CDR1 and CDR2 sequences are SGHVS and FQNEAQ. The CDR3 has 11 amino acids. The germline V and J ends were trimmed by 1 base and 14 bases, with 9 bases remaining between them. The CDR3 is CASSLGQVKHF. CDR3 nucleotide sequence: TGTGCCAGCAGCTTAGGGCAGGTTAAGCATTTT.

This clonotype was seen repeatedly, ten times or more. The rearrangement uses TRBV7-8 and TRBJ2-3, with a possible D match to TRBD2 (6 bases). V lost 1 base to trimming and J lost 1 base, with 18 bases between them. The CDR3 has 18 amino acids. CDR1 and CDR2 (germline): SGHVS, FQNEAQ. This CDR3 reads CASSLGTTNQRGTDTQYF. The CDR3 bases are TGTGCCAGCAGCTTAGGGACGACTAACCAGCGGGGCACAGATACGCAGTATTTT.

V gene TRBV19 combines with J gene TRBJ2-4, with 9 positions matching TRBD2. The CDR3 runs 18 residues. The V segment lost 2 bases and the J segment 2 bases; nucleotides outside the gene matches: 10. The germline CDR1 and CDR2 sequences are LNHDA and SQIVND (reference sequence). The CDR3 reads CASSIRVAGVSTKNIQYF. The CDR3 region has the DNA TGTGCCAGTAGTATACGGGTAGCGGGAGTTTCGACCAAAAACATTCAGTACTTC.

The table lists this clonotype with many counts. This rearrangement joins TRBV7-2 to TRBJ2-7, with D tentatively TRBD1 (6 bases). Germline CDR1 reads SGHTA; CDR2 reads FQGNSA. The V end lost 5 bases, the J end lost 0 bases, and 17 bases lay between the germline ends. This CDR3 is built from 16 residues. The CDR3 loop is CASSPIRGYSSYEQYF. DNA for the CDR3: TGTGCCAGCAGCCCGATCAGGGGATACTCCTCCTACGAGCAGTACTTC.

This clonotype has a handful of counts. The rearrangement links TRBV5-4 to TRBJ2-5; D is possibly TRBD1 (7 bases). CDR1 SGHNT and CDR2 YYREEE come from the germline V gene (reference sequence). Trimming shortened V by 4 bases and J by 5 bases, and 12 bases separated the two germline ends. The CDR3 has 13 amino acids. In nucleotides, the CDR3 is TGTGCCAGCAGCCGGGACAGCGGGGAGACCCAGTACTTC. Translated, it gives CASSRDSGETQYF.

The rearrangement uses TRBV5-8 and TRBJ2-7; D ambiguous. The CDR3 sequence is 10 residues long. In germline, CDR1 is SGHTS, CDR2 YDEGEE. V lost 4 bases to trimming and J lost 7 bases, with 6 bases between them. The CDR3 sequence is CASSRLEQYV. In nucleotides, the CDR3 is TGTGCCAGCAGCAGACTGGAGCAGTACGTC.

The chain is built from TRBV5-4 and TRBJ2-5, with TRBD1 identical over 7 bases. The CDR3 runs 15 residues. Germline V gives CDR1 SGHNT, CDR2 YYREEE (reference sequence). V shed 7 bases, J shed 3 bases, and the junction held 12 bases outside the gene matches. The CDR3 loop is CASRVIDRVKETQYF. The CDR3 region has the DNA TGTGCCAGCCGGGTAATCGACAGGGTAAAAGAGACCCAGTACTTC.

The rearrangement links TRBV19 to TRBJ2-5, with D uncertain. Deletions cut 5 bases from V and 2 bases from J, with 9 bases between. Germline lookup yields CDR1 LNHDA and CDR2 SQIVND (reference sequence). The length of the CDR3 is 13 residues. The CDR3 loop is CASSRSEQETQYF. In DNA form, the CDR3 reads TGTGCCAGTAGTCGGTCAGAACAAGAGACCCAGTACTTC.

This clonotype was seen a few times. DNA of the CDR3: TGTGCCAGCCGAACGAGGGTGCGAGGCTCCTACGAGCAGTACTTC. Amino acid sequence: CASRTRVRGSYEQYF. This chain links TRBV6-2 or TRBV6-3 with TRBJ2-7; possible D gene TRBD2, 5 bases. Germline assignment: CDR1 MNHEY and CDR2 SVGEGT. Trimming took off 8 bases at V and 0 bases at J, with 17 bases between the two ends. This CDR3 spans 15 amino acids.

Here the CDR3 reads CASRYRTVNNSPLHF. DNA for the CDR3: TGTGCCAGCAGGTACCGGACAGTTAATAATTCACCCCTCCACTTT. The chain carries TRBV28 and TRBJ1-6, with D tentatively TRBD1 (6 bases). CDR1 is MDHEN and CDR2 is SYDVKM in the germline V gene. The CDR3 consists of 15 residues. Trimming took 6 bases from V and 5 from J, leaving 14 bases between them.

This chain joins TRBV29-1 and TRBJ2-1, with 10 bases that match TRBD2. Unmatched junction bases numbered 9, after V lost 6 bases and J lost 7 bases. The germline gives CDR1 SQVTM, CDR2 ANQGSEA. The CDR3 has 14 residues. The CDR3 nucleotides are TGCAGCGTCGCCGGGACTAGCGAGTCTAATGAGCAGTTCTTC. Encoded protein: CSVAGTSESNEQFF.

The V and J genes are TRBV6-5 and TRBJ2-5, with D unclear. This CDR3 is 14 amino acids long. Trimming cost V 6 bases and J 1 base, with 12 bases left between them. Germline assignment: CDR1 MNHEY and CDR2 SVGAGI. The CDR3 sequence is CASRAWETQETQYF. CDR3 DNA: TGTGCCAGCAGGGCTTGGGAAACCCAAGAGACCCAGTACTTC.

This clonotype has more than one count but fewer than ten. The CDR3: CASSLTIDTEAFF. CDR3 coding DNA: TGTGCCAGCAGCTTGACCATCGACACTGAAGCTTTCTTT. The rearrangement joins TRBV11-3 to TRBJ1-1; D is uncertain. The CDR3 has 13 amino acids. CDR1 and CDR2 from the germline V gene are SGHNT and YENEEA. V was shortened by 3 bases and J by 3 bases, with 8 bases between the two germline ends.

This clonotype came up a few times. The chain recombines TRBV6-2 or TRBV6-3 with TRBJ1-2; 7 nucleotides match TRBD1. The junction had 9 bases not matched to a gene; V was cut back by 5 bases and J by 0 bases. Per germline, CDR1 MNHEY and CDR2 SVGEGT. This CDR3 is 16 amino acids long. The CDR3 protein is CASSKTGTASNYGYTF. CDR3 sequence (DNA): TGTGCCAGCAGTAAGACCGGGACAGCTTCTAACTATGGCTACACCTTC.